Described below is a single T cell receptor beta chain sequence and its context. Its cognate antigen is unknown. The data stem from a study of cytomegalovirus exposure and HLA in healthy donors. Study details: Within the Caucasian-associated ancestry cluster were 81% of the 398 genotyped donors.

The study ran its PCR with 60 Vbeta and 13 Jbeta primers. The method was immunoSEQ multiplex PCR; TCRdb's version includes in-frame clones alone and lacks a portion of them. In the table there are about 72,000 clones, about four fifths of which are singletons. The trim removed 3 bases at V and 4 bases at J, leaving 2 bases unmatched. This CDR3 comprises 15 residues. CDR1 MRHNA and CDR2 SNTAGT come from the germline V gene. Study findings and constraints: One variant, a missense change in DCLRE1C, was linked in a later analysis to TCR beta V- and J-gene trimming.

Material for sequencing was PBMCs. The TCR was taken from a man younger than 35 in good health and CMV-seronegative. The J gene is TRBJ2-3, the V gene TRBV6-4, with 12 bases fitting TRBD2. CDR3 amino acids: CASSETSGSADTQYF. CDR3 bases: TGTGCCAGCAGTGAGACTAGCGGGAGTGCAGATACGCAGTATTTT.